The next 3 T cell receptor beta chains were all read from a single sample in a study of blood T cell repertoires in COVID-19. Generated by immunoSEQ multiplex PCR, the TCRdb table keeps only in-frame clones and is missing some. The sample carries over 100,000 clones, 83% recorded once. Sequencing input: peripheral blood. These receptors all come from a woman aged 60-75 years with acute or convalescent COVID-19.

This rearrangement joins TRBV7-9 to TRBJ1-5; D gene uncertain. V was trimmed by 5 bases and J by 5 bases, leaving 7 bases between them. Germline V lookup: CDR1 SEHNR, CDR2 FQNEAQ (reference sequence). This CDR3 spans 12 amino acids. CDR3 loop: CASSEADQPQHF. The DNA for the CDR3 is TGTGCCAGCAGCGAGGCAGATCAGCCCCAGCATTTT. The variable domain in full, with the rest retrieved from reference TRBV7-9 and TRBJ1-5, is DTGVSQNPRHKITKRGQNVTFRCDPISEHNRLYWYRQTLGQGPEFLTYFQNEAQLEKSRLLSDRFSAERPKGSFSTLEIQRTEQGDSAMYLCASSEADQPQHFGDGTRLSIL.

The rearrangement joins TRBV3-1 (or the pseudogene TRBV3-2) to TRBJ2-3; no definite D call. Trimming shortened V by 0 bases and J by 4 bases, and 8 bases separated the two germline ends. Germline CDR1 and CDR2: LGHDT and YNNKEL (reference sequence). CDR3 length equals 14 residues. As DNA, the CDR3 is TGTGCCAGCAGCCAAGATTTTATTTCAGATACGCAGTATTTT. The encoded protein is CASSQDFISDTQYF.

This clone was counted once. The V and J genes are TRBV5-1 and TRBJ2-3, with a tentative D call TRBD2 (5 bases). This CDR3 has 15 amino acids. The V gene lost 0 bases and the J gene lost 6 bases, with 14 bases spanning the gap. Germline CDR1 is SGHRS and CDR2 is YFSETQ. The CDR3 nucleotides are TGCGCCAGCAGCTTGGTAGGCGGGTTAAGTGATACGCAGTATTTT. Translation: CASSLVGGLSDTQYF. The full variable domain, with the rest looked up from reference TRBV5-1 and TRBJ2-3, is KAGVTQTPRYLIKTRGQQVTLSCSPISGHRSVSWYQQTPGQGLQFLFEYFSETQRNKGNFPGRFSGRQFSNSRSEMNVSTLELGDSALYLCASSLVGGLSDTQYFGPGTRLTVL.